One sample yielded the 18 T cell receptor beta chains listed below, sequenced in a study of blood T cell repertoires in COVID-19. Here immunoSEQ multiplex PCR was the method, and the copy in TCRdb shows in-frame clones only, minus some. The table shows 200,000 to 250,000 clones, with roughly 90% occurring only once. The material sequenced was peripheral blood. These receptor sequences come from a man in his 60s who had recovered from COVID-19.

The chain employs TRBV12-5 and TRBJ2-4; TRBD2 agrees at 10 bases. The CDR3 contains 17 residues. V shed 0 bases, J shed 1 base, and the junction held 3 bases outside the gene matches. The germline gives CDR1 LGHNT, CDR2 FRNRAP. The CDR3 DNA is TGTGCTAGTGGTTTGGTACATAGCGGGGGGGCCAAAAACATTCAGTACTTC. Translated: CASGLVHSGGAKNIQYF. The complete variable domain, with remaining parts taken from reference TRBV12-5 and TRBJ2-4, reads DARVTQTPRHKVTEMGQEVTMRCQPILGHNTVFWYRQTMMQGLELLAYFRNRAPLDDSGMPKDRFSAEMPDATLATLKIQPSEPRDSAVYFCASGLVHSGGAKNIQYFGAGTRLSVL.

DNA of the CDR3: TGTGCCAGCAGTTCTCCGGGACAGGGGGCCTACGAGCAGTACTTC. Residues: CASSSPGQGAYEQYF. The chain couples TRBV5-4 to TRBJ2-7, with 11 bases aligning to TRBD1. The CDR3 length is 15 residues. V lost 5 bases and J lost 2; bases outside the gene matches: 6. Germline-derived CDR1 and CDR2 are SGHNT and YYREEE (reference sequence).

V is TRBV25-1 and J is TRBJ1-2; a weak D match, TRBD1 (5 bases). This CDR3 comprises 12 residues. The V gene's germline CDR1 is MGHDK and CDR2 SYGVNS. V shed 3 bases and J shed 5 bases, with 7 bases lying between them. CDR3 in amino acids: CASSDTGYGYTF. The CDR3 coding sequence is TGTGCCAGCAGTGATACAGGTTATGGCTACACCTTC.

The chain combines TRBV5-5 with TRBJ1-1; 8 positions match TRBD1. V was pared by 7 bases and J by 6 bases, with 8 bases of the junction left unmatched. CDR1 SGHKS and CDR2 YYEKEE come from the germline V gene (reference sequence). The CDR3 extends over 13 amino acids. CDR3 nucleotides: TGTGCCAGCTCAGGGGGCAGGAGCCCTGAAGCTTTCTTT. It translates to CASSGGRSPEAFF. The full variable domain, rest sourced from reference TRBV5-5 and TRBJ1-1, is DAGVTQSPTHLIKTRGQQVTLRCSPISGHKSVSWYQQVLGQGPQFIFQYYEKEERGRGNFPDRFSARQFPNYSSELNVNALLLGDSALYLCASSGGRSPEAFFGQGTRLTVV.

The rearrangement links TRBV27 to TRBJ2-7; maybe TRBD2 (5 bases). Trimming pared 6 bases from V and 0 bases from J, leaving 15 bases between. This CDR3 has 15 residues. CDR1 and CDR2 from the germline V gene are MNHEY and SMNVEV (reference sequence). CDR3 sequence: CASSSRGRSSYEQYF. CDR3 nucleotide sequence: TGTGCCAGCAGCAGTAGAGGGCGGAGCTCCTACGAGCAGTACTTC.

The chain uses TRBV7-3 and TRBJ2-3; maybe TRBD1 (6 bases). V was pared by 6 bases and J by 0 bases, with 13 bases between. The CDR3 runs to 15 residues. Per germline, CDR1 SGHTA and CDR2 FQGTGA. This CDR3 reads CASRKGDFSTDTQYF. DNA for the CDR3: TGTGCCAGCAGGAAGGGGGATTTCAGCACAGATACGCAGTATTTT. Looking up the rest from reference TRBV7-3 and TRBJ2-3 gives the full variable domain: GAGVSQTPSNKVTEKGKYVELRCDPISGHTALYWYRQSLGQGPEFLIYFQGTGAADDSGLPNDRFFAVRPEGSVSTLKIQRTERGDSAVYLCASRKGDFSTDTQYFGPGTRLTVL.

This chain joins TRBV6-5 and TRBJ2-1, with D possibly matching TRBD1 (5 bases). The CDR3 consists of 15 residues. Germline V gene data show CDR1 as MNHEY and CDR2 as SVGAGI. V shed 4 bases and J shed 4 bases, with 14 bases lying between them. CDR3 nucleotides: TGTGCCAGCAGTTCATCATGGGGCACTTACAATGAGCAGTTCTTC. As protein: CASSSSWGTYNEQFF.

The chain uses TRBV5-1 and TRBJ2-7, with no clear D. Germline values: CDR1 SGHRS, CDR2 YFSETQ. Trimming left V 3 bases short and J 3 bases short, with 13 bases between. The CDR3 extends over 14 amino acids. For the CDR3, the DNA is TGCGCCAGCAGCTCCAACGGCGCGGACTACGAGCAGTACTTC. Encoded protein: CASSSNGADYEQYF.

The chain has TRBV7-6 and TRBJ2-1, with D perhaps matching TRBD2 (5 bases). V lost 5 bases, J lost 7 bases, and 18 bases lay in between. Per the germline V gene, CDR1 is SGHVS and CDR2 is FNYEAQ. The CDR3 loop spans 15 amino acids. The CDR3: CASSQSGYPGNEQFF. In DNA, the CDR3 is TGTGCCAGCAGCCAGAGCGGCTACCCCGGGAATGAGCAGTTCTTC.

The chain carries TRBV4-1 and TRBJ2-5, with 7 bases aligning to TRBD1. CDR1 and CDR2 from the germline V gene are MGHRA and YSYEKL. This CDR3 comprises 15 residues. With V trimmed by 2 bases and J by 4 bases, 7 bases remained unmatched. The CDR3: CASSQWDSGLETQYF. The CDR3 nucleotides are TGCGCCAGCAGCCAATGGGACAGTGGGCTAGAGACCCAGTACTTC.

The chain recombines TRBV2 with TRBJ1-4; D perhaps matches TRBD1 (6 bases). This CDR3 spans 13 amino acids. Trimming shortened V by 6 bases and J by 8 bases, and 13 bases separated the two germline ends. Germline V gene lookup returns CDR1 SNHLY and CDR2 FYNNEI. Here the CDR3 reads CASRGRTGEKLFF. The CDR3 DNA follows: TGTGCCAGCAGGGGCCGTACAGGGGAAAAACTGTTTTTT.

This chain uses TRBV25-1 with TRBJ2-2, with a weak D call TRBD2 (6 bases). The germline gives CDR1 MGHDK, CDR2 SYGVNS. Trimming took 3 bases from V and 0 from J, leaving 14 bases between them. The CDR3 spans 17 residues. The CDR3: CASSDSLAATNTGELFF. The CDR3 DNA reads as TGTGCCAGCAGTGATTCCTTAGCGGCTACGAACACCGGGGAGCTGTTTTTT.

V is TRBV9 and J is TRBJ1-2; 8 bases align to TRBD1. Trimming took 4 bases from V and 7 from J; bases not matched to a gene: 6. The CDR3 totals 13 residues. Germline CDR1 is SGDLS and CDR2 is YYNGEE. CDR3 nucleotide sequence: TGTGCCAGCAGCCCAACGGACAGGGCTGGCTACACCTTC. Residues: CASSPTDRAGYTF.

The CDR3 sequence is CASSREPGQGAAGANVLTF. CDR3 nucleotides: TGTGCCAGCAGTCGGGAACCGGGACAGGGGGCAGCTGGGGCCAACGTCCTGACTTTC. The chain joins TRBV27 to TRBJ2-6, with TRBD1 matching over 12 bases. Germline CDR1 and CDR2: MNHEY and SMNVEV (reference sequence). V trimming: 5 bases; J trimming: 2 bases; junction bases outside the gene matches: 10. This CDR3 spans 19 amino acids.

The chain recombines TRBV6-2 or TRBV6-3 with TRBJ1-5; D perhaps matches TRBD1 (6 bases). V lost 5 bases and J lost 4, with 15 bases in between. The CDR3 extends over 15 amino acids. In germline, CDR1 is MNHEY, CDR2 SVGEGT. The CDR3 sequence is CASSPQGGTNQPQHF. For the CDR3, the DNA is TGTGCCAGCAGTCCACAGGGTGGGACAAATCAGCCCCAGCATTTT.

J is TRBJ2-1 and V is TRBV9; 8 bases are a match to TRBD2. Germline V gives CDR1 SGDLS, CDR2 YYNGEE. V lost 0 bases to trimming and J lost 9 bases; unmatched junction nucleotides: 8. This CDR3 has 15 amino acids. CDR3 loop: CASSVVGGAGGEQFF. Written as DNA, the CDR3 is TGTGCCAGCAGCGTAGTAGGTGGGGCGGGAGGTGAGCAGTTCTTC.

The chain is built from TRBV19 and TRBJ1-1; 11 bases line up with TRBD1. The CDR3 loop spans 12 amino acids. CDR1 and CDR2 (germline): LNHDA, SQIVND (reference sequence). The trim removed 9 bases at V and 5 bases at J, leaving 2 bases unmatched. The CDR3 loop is CASRDRGTEAFF. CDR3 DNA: TGTGCCAGCCGGGACAGGGGGACTGAAGCTTTCTTT. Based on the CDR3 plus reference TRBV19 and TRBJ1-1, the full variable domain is DGGITQSPKYLFRKEGQNVTLSCEQNLNHDAMYWYRQDPGQGLRLIYYSQIVNDFQKGDIAEGYSVSREKKESFPLTVTSAQKNPTAFYLCASRDRGTEAFFGQGTRLTVV.

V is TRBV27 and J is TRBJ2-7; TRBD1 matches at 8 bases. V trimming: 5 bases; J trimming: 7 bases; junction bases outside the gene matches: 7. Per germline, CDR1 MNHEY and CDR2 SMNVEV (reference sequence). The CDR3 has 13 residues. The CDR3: CASSLSRGREQYF. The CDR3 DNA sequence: TGTGCCAGCAGTCTCTCCAGGGGGCGTGAGCAGTACTTC.